This TCR beta chain was retrieved from a study of blood T cell repertoires in acute mononucleosis (dated by TCRdb to the early 2020s). Broadly, across the study: Convalescent samples, representing the memory response, were collected 5 to 8 months after the acute presentation. The mean EBV load in blood was 3.5 to 4.5 log10 genome copies per million B cells during acute infection, compared with 2.5 to 3 at convalescence. Results the study describes overall, beyond this receptor: Persistence into convalescence was observed for only roughly 10% of unique acute clonotypes, yet most of the response was made up by these persisting clonotypes, and the remaining acute clonotypes were seemingly replaced by new diverse de novo clonotypes. For BRLF1 (YVL-BR), TCRalpha CDR3 motifs played a dominant role and TCRbeta a minimal role in TCR repertoire selection. The low acute-to-convalescent clonotype overlap might be partly explained by sampling error, because only a fraction of each donor's blood was analyzed. With only a few donors in the cohort, group averages were based on very few individuals.

From cysteine to phenylalanine, the CDR3 is 13 amino acids long. Just the 39-base CDR3 DNA is kept, in frame starting at base 1. Looking up the germline V gene (reference sequence) yields CDR1 PRHDT and CDR2 FYEKMQ. For TCR profiling, total RNA from no fewer than 9,000 sorted tetramer+ CD8 T cells was reverse transcribed into cDNA. PCR amplification of CDR3 regions used primers annealing to V and J regions and added unique molecular identifiers so that templates could be tracked. TCRalpha and TCRbeta chains were profiled using the immunoSEQ platform, including its sequencing and error-correction standards. On the authors' methods: Clonal copy numbers were corrected for sequencing and PCR errors, and CDR3s were defined per IMGT conventions. Analysis was restricted to productive rearrangements and was performed with immunoSEQ Analyzer versions 2.0 and 3.0, and gene-pairing frequencies were further processed in Microsoft Excel. Circos plots were used to visualize V-J pairings, and MEME together with a custom motifSearch program was used to find CDR3 motifs. The OLGA algorithm was used to calculate the probability of generation of TCR sequences. Clonotypes seen at both visits were designated persistent, clonotypes seen only acutely were designated nonpersistent, and clonotypes seen only at convalescence were designated de novo. A public TCR was defined as an amino acid clonotype used by more than one donor. This is the immuneACCESS table as TCRdb keeps it, with only in-frame sequences that have V and J called. A part of the clones is gone; compared with another copy, unresolved V genes explain less than half, and the rest is unexplained. V, J and clone size are those of that table, while D and trimming were read from the DNA. For this sample the table gives about 1,400 clones, of which approximately 25% were detected only once. The biggest ten clones account for 30% to 40% of the sample.

This clone was seen more than once but under ten times. The germline gene is not matched at one end of the junction; a read error may be the cause. What the time point label conveys for this sample: convalescence about 6 months (5-8 months) after acute presentation (visit 7). The study tracked CD8 T cell responses to two immunodominant EBV epitopes, BRLF1 109 (YVL-BR) and BMLF1 280 (GLC-BM), over primary infection. A positive serum heterophile antibody test together with EBV viral capsid antigen-specific IgM pointed to primary EBV infection. As a first step, magnetic positive selection (MACS) was used to enrich total CD8 T cells from the PBMCs. A FACSAria III was used to sort live CD3+ CD8+ tetramer+ cells to a purity above 85%. A PE-conjugated tetramer loaded with the BRLF1 109-117 peptide was used for cell sorting. At both acute infection and convalescence, EBV epitope-specific CD8 T cells were tetramer-sorted, and the TCR repertoires of those cells were deep-sequenced directly ex vivo. A few people aged roughly 18 to 29 with clinical acute infectious mononucleosis and laboratory evidence of primary EBV infection were used as donors. Heparinized peripheral blood was collected once when donors presented clinically with mononucleosis symptoms and a second time roughly 6 months afterward. PBMCs were isolated by Ficoll-Paque density gradient centrifugation.

Sequenced material: EBV YVL epitope tetramer+ CD8+ T cells sorted from PBMCs, taken during convalescence from infectious mononucleosis. In the paper's terms, the cell subset or site label means: CD8 T cells binding a tetramer with EBV BRLF1 109-117 peptide (YVL-BR). This clonotype was obtained from a woman younger than 35 with infectious mononucleosis caused by EBV. This sequence uses TRBV13 and TRBJ2-7; the D segment cannot be called with confidence. The CDR3: CASMLPFGDEQYF. The DNA reads TGCGCCAGCATGCTCCCTTTTGGTGACGAGCAGTACTTC.